This T cell receptor (beta chain) was recorded in a study of blood T cell repertoires in COVID-19. In the study overall: The analysed material was cDNA or gDNA that came from T cells, B-cell-depleted T cells, or PBMCs.

Study processing details: Amplification of reference gene primers was used by the study to estimate nucleated cell counts. Sequencing was performed with immunoSEQ multiplex PCR; in TCRdb, only in-frame clones are kept and a portion is missing. V and J calls and clone size are those listed in that table; D and trimming were worked out from the DNA. The sample lists roughly 260,000 clones; over 75% were seen once. V lost 6 bases, J lost 4 bases, and 9 bases lay in between. The CDR3 runs to 13 residues. Germline CDR1 and CDR2: PRHDT and FYEKMQ (reference sequence). The clonotype comes from a woman aged 45-65 years who had recovered from COVID-19. The chain combines TRBV13 with TRBJ2-2; D is unclear. Specimen: PBMCs or T cells enriched from blood (not recorded which). As DNA, the CDR3 is TGTGCCAGCAGTCGAGATGGCACCGGGGAGCTGTTTTTT. Translating it yields CASSRDGTGELFF.